Shown below are 29 T cell receptor beta chains from a single sample sequenced in a study of T cell responses to AZD1222 COVID-19 vaccine. TCRdb keeps only in-frame clones here, not all; method: immunoSEQ multiplex PCR. The table has fewer than 120,000 clones, approximately 90% seen once. Sequenced material: peripheral blood, taken on day 0 of AZD1222 vaccination. These receptors were taken from an adult in good health.

The J gene is TRBJ2-1, the V gene TRBV15; 10 nucleotides line up with TRBD1. Germline trimming cut 5 bases from V and 9 bases from J; bases unmatched to any gene: 7. The CDR3 loop spans 14 amino acids. Germline CDR1 is LNHNV and CDR2 is YYDKDF (reference sequence). DNA of the CDR3: TGTGCCACCAGCCGGAGACAGGGGGCTGGTGAGCAGTTCTTC. Translation: CATSRRQGAGEQFF.

The gene calls are TRBV7-6 and TRBJ1-3, with D uncertain. V was shortened by 5 bases and J by 0 bases, with 14 bases between the two germline ends. CDR3 length: 16 residues. In germline, CDR1 is SGHVS, CDR2 FNYEAQ. The CDR3 here is CASSLRSGHSGNTIYF. CDR3 sequence (DNA): TGTGCCAGCAGCCTCCGGTCTGGGCACTCTGGAAACACCATATATTTT.

The CDR3 region has the DNA TGCAGCGCGTTACAGGGGACTTTCACCGGGGAGCTGTTTTTT. Its translation is CSALQGTFTGELFF. The rearrangement links TRBV29-1 to TRBJ2-2; perhaps TRBD1 as D (7 bases). Germline CDR1 and CDR2: SQVTM and ANQGSEA. V was shortened by 7 bases and J by 4 bases, with 16 bases between the two germline ends. This CDR3 comprises 14 residues.

The J gene is TRBJ2-1, the V gene TRBV19; 14 nucleotides match TRBD2. This CDR3 is 16 amino acids long. The ends lost 4 bases at V and 8 bases at J; junction bases unmatched: 7. CDR1 is LNHDA, CDR2 SQIVND, per germline (reference sequence). The CDR3 loop is CASSTGTSGSGHEQFF. CDR3 DNA: TGTGCCAGTAGTACCGGGACTAGCGGGAGTGGACATGAGCAGTTCTTC.

This chain joins TRBV2 and TRBJ1-1; possibly TRBD1 for D (5 bases). The V gene's germline CDR1 is SNHLY and CDR2 FYNNEI. V lost 7 bases, J lost 5 bases, and 17 bases lay in between. This CDR3 spans 14 amino acids. CDR3 bases: TGTGCCAGCATTAAGGGAGACAGTTTGACTGAAGCTTTCTTT. It is translated as CASIKGDSLTEAFF. The full variable domain, in which reference TRBV2 and TRBJ1-1 provide the parts outside the CDR3, is EPEVTQTPSHQVTQMGQEVILRCVPISNHLYFYWYRQILGQKVEFLVSFYNNEISEKSEIFDDQFSVERPDGSNFTLKIRSTKLEDSAMYFCASIKGDSLTEAFFGQGTRLTVV.

The chain is built from TRBV6-5 and TRBJ1-4; TRBD1 is a possible D gene (6 bases). Germline-derived CDR1 and CDR2 are MNHEY and SVGAGI. This CDR3 region has 16 residues. V lost 4 bases, J lost 8 bases, and 20 bases lay in between. The CDR3 DNA is TGTGCCAGCAGTTCCCACGGACAGCTCGAAGGGGAAAAACTGTTTTTT. Protein sequence: CASSSHGQLEGEKLFF.

Only one count was recorded for this clone. This chain links TRBV19 with TRBJ1-2; no firm D call. V was clipped by 1 base and J by 3 bases, with 18 bases between them. CDR1 is LNHDA and CDR2 is SQIVND in the germline V gene (reference sequence). CDR3 length: 17 amino acids. The CDR3 loop is CASSIGSGRRSHYGYTF. As DNA, the CDR3 is TGTGCCAGTAGTATAGGCTCGGGAAGGCGATCACACTATGGCTACACCTTC.

The genes are TRBV5-1 and TRBJ2-1; D possibly corresponds to TRBD2 (6 bases). The germline gives CDR1 SGHRS, CDR2 YFSETQ. This CDR3 spans 16 amino acids. Trimming took 4 bases from V and 2 from J, leaving 16 bases between them. Written as DNA, the CDR3 is TGCGCCAGCAGCCCAAGCGTGGACTACCCCTACAATGAGCAGTTCTTC. Translation gives CASSPSVDYPYNEQFF.

Concerning this clone itself: Germline is not matched at one junction end, which may reflect a read error. This chain uses TRBV30 with TRBJ1-5; 10 positions match TRBD1. The CDR3 totals 14 residues. Germline V CDR1 and CDR2: GTSNPN, SVGIG (reference sequence). DNA for the CDR3: TGTGCCTGGACCCGACAGGGGGCTGATCATCCCCAGCATTTT. It is translated as CAWTRQGADHPQHF.

The rearrangement links TRBV6-6 to TRBJ2-1, with a tentative D call TRBD1 (6 bases). V was cut by 2 bases and J by 0 bases, with 11 bases left in between. This CDR3 is built from 16 residues. In germline, CDR1 is MNHNY, CDR2 SVGAGI (reference sequence). CDR3 sequence: CASSYGGGHSYNEQFF. The CDR3 DNA reads as TGTGCCAGCAGTTACGGGGGCGGACACTCCTACAATGAGCAGTTCTTC.

The rearrangement uses TRBV30 and TRBJ2-7; D is perhaps TRBD2 (6 bases). Germline V gene sequence: CDR1 GTSNPN, CDR2 SVGIG (reference sequence). The CDR3 is made up of 14 amino acids. V was shortened by 1 base and J by 0 bases, with 10 bases between the two germline ends. The CDR3 spells CAWSGGGNSYEQYF. In DNA, the CDR3 is TGTGCCTGGAGTGGGGGCGGGAACTCCTACGAGCAGTACTTC. The variable domain in full, with the rest retrieved from reference TRBV30 and TRBJ2-7, is SQTIHQWPATLVQPVGSPLSLECTVEGTSNPNLYWYRQAAGRGLQLLFYSVGIGQISSEVPQNLSASRPQDRQFILSSKKLLLSDSGFYLCAWSGGGNSYEQYFGPGTRLTVT.

The chain employs TRBV3-1 (or the pseudogene TRBV3-2) and TRBJ1-1, with TRBD1 matching over 11 bases. The CDR3 is 16 amino acids. CDR1 LGHDT and CDR2 YNNKEL come from the germline V gene (reference sequence). V lost 4 bases to trimming and J lost 1 base; unmatched junction nucleotides: 5. The CDR3 DNA reads as TGTGCCAGCAGCCGACCCGGGACAGGGGGGAACACTGAAGCTTTCTTT. It specifies CASSRPGTGGNTEAFF.

V usage is TRBV6-5 and J usage is TRBJ1-5; D perhaps matches TRBD1 (5 bases). This CDR3 comprises 11 residues. Per the germline V gene, CDR1 is MNHEY and CDR2 is SVGAGI. The V end was cut by 7 bases, the J end by 13 bases, with 14 bases between. The CDR3 coding sequence is TGTGCCAGCAACGATAACAGGTTTCAGCATTTT. Residues: CASNDNRFQHF.

The rearrangement joins TRBV19 to TRBJ2-1; D could derive from TRBD1 or TRBD2 (5 bases each). Germline values: CDR1 LNHDA, CDR2 SQIVND (reference sequence). The CDR3 is 14 residues long. Between the trimmed V and J ends, which lost 7 bases and 3 bases, there was a span of 13 bases. The CDR3 region has the DNA TGTGCCAGTATGGGTGGGGGATACTACAATGAGCAGTTCTTC. Its translation is CASMGGGYYNEQFF.

The rearrangement uses TRBV29-1 and TRBJ2-5, with D perhaps matching TRBD1 (6 bases). The CDR3 has 13 amino acids. Between the trimmed V and J ends, which lost 3 bases and 5 bases, there was a span of 13 bases. CDR1 is SQVTM, CDR2 ANQGSEA, per germline. The CDR3 region is CSVEPTGRETQYF. The CDR3 DNA sequence: TGCAGCGTTGAGCCCACAGGGCGGGAGACCCAGTACTTC.

The V gene is TRBV3-1 (or the pseudogene TRBV3-2), the J gene TRBJ2-7, with 8 positions matching TRBD2. With V trimmed by 4 bases and J by 1 base, 3 bases remained unmatched. The CDR3 covers 14 residues. Per germline, CDR1 LGHDT and CDR2 YNNKEL (reference sequence). CDR3 nucleotide sequence: TGTGCCAGCAGCCCCCCTAGCGGGTCCTACGAGCAGTACTTC. Protein: CASSPPSGSYEQYF.

The V call is TRBV3-1 (or the pseudogene TRBV3-2), the J call TRBJ2-3; TRBD2 agrees at 16 bases. The CDR3 runs to 16 residues. Germline trimming cut 3 bases from V and 3 bases from J; bases unmatched to any gene: 0. The germline V gene encodes CDR1 LGHDT and CDR2 YNNKEL (reference sequence). Here the CDR3 reads CASSQGLAGGTDTQYF. The CDR3 DNA is TGTGCCAGCAGCCAGGGACTAGCGGGGGGGACAGATACGCAGTATTTT.

This chain links TRBV3-1 (or the pseudogene TRBV3-2) with TRBJ1-1; D is possibly TRBD1 (5 bases). CDR1 and CDR2 (germline): LGHDT, YNNKEL (reference sequence). The ends were cut back, 1 base at V and 11 bases at J, with 8 bases in the middle. The CDR3 extends over 11 amino acids. CDR3 bases: TGTGCCAGCAGCCAAGCAGGGTCGGCTTTCTTT. It is translated as CASSQAGSAFF.

This clone is a singleton in its sample. This chain links TRBV5-6 with TRBJ1-1; no clear D. Germline V gives CDR1 SGHDT, CDR2 YYEEEE. Trimming pared 3 bases from V and 1 base from J, leaving 7 bases between. The CDR3 runs to 13 residues. This CDR3 reads CASSSGRNTEAFF. CDR3 DNA: TGTGCCAGCAGCTCCGGACGGAACACTGAAGCTTTCTTT.

The chain employs TRBV9 and TRBJ2-1; D ambiguous. Trimming took 0 bases from V and 9 from J, leaving 4 bases between them. The CDR3 sequence is 11 residues long. CDR1 and CDR2 (germline): SGDLS, YYNGEE. The CDR3 loop is CASSVDREQFF. The CDR3 DNA reads TGTGCCAGCAGCGTAGATCGTGAGCAGTTCTTC. The whole variable domain, filled in from reference TRBV9 and TRBJ2-1, reads DSGVTQTPKHLITATGQRVTLRCSPRSGDLSVYWYQQSLDQGLQFLIQYYNGEERAKGNILERFSAQQFPDLHSELNLSSLELGDSALYFCASSVDREQFFGPGTRLTVL.

J is TRBJ2-7 and V is TRBV2; no clear D. Per the germline V gene, CDR1 is SNHLY and CDR2 is FYNNEI. V gave up 10 bases and J gave up 2 bases, with 12 bases separating them. This CDR3 has 12 residues. The CDR3 is CATGLGTYEQYF. As DNA, the CDR3 is TGTGCCACCGGGTTGGGAACCTACGAGCAGTACTTC.

J is TRBJ1-1 and V is TRBV14; 8 bases map to TRBD1. CDR1 is SGHDN and CDR2 is FVKESK in the germline V gene. V lost 5 bases, J lost 8 bases, and 10 bases stayed unmatched. The CDR3 runs to 14 residues. The CDR3 nucleotides read TGTGCCAGCAGCGACAACAGGGGGAGCAGAGAAGCTTTCTTT. It encodes CASSDNRGSREAFF.

Only a few counts were recorded for this clone. In DNA form, the CDR3 reads TGTGCCAGTACTCAGGGGGGTGTTAGCACTGAAGCTTTCTTT. Its protein product is CASTQGGVSTEAFF. The chain has TRBV19 and TRBJ1-1, with 7 bases lining up with TRBD1. The V and J ends lost 7 bases and 4 bases, in that order; junction bases with no gene match: 9. This CDR3 region has 14 residues. Looked up from germline, CDR1 is LNHDA and CDR2 is SQIVND (reference sequence).

J is TRBJ1-1 and V is TRBV19; TRBD1 matches 7 bases. CDR1 is LNHDA and CDR2 is SQIVND in the germline V gene (reference sequence). The CDR3 is made up of 16 amino acids. Trimming cost V 3 bases and J 1 base; bases outside gene matches: 8. The CDR3 here is CASSIRQGDKNTEAFF. DNA of the CDR3: TGTGCCAGTAGTATCCGACAGGGAGACAAGAACACTGAAGCTTTCTTT.

The chain is built from TRBV5-1 and TRBJ1-3, with D unclear. The CDR3 is made up of 16 amino acids. Trimming took off 0 bases at V and 0 bases at J, with 10 bases between the two ends. The germline gives CDR1 SGHRS, CDR2 YFSETQ. The CDR3 protein is CASSLDPGSSGNTIYF. DNA for the CDR3: TGCGCCAGCAGCTTGGATCCGGGGAGCTCTGGAAACACCATATATTTT.

Points on this clone: The junction differs from germline at one of its ends, possibly a read error. The chain carries TRBV4-2 and TRBJ1-5; D not resolved. Germline lookup yields CDR1 LGHNA and CDR2 YNFKEQ. The CDR3 sequence is 14 residues long. The CDR3 loop reads CASSQEVSIQPQHF. The CDR3, as DNA: TGTGCCAGCAGCCAAGAGGTCAGCATTCAGCCCCAGCATTTT.

This clone was seen a single time. The J gene is TRBJ1-2, the V gene TRBV5-1; 9 positions agree with TRBD1. Germline loops: CDR1 SGHRS, CDR2 YFSETQ. This CDR3 comprises 15 residues. V lost 2 bases, J lost 6 bases, and 8 bases stayed unmatched. This CDR3 reads CASSLWTGESNGYTF. The CDR3 bases are TGCGCCAGCAGCTTATGGACAGGGGAGTCTAATGGCTACACCTTC.

V is TRBV7-9 and J is TRBJ1-2; D is undetermined. Looked up from germline, CDR1 is SEHNR and CDR2 is FQNEAQ (reference sequence). The ends were cut back, 8 bases at V and 0 bases at J, with 22 bases in the middle. The CDR3 contains 17 residues. The CDR3 reads CASDVAGAGRANYGYTF. The CDR3 nucleotides are TGTGCCAGCGATGTGGCAGGCGCTGGACGAGCTAACTATGGCTACACCTTC.

The V gene is TRBV9, the J gene TRBJ1-1; 7 bases are a match to TRBD1. Trimming cost V 5 bases and J 5 bases; bases outside gene matches: 3. The germline V gene encodes CDR1 SGDLS and CDR2 YYNGEE. This CDR3 spans 12 amino acids. In nucleotides, the CDR3 is TGTGCCAGCAGAAAGACAGGGACTGAAGCTTTCTTT. The encoded protein is CASRKTGTEAFF.